The following is a T cell receptor beta chain sequence with its context. The data originate from a study of blood T cell repertoires in COVID-19. The wider study: The origin of the acute and convalescent COVID-19 samples was the United States, Italy and Spain. Nucleic acid was either cDNA or gDNA, and it came from T cells, B-cell-depleted T cells, or PBMCs.

As handled by the study authors: Amplification of reference gene primers was used by the study to estimate nucleated cell counts. TCRdb's copy holds only in-frame clones and misses some; the assay was immunoSEQ multiplex PCR. V and J calls and clone size are as listed in that table; D and trimming were resolved from the DNA. The sample holds some 26,000 clones, roughly 90% seen once. The CDR3 covers 14 residues. The trim removed 5 bases at V and 5 bases at J, leaving 5 bases unmatched. Germline V CDR1 and CDR2: LNHNV, YYDKDF (reference sequence). The clonotype comes from a human donor in a cohort sampled during active COVID-19. V is TRBV15 and J is TRBJ2-2; TRBD1 aligns across 7 bases. The sample consisted of peripheral blood. The CDR3 reads CATSWGQRTGELFF. The CDR3 DNA sequence: TGTGCCACCAGCTGGGGACAGAGGACCGGGGAGCTGTTTTTT. The variable domain in full, completed from reference TRBV15 and TRBJ2-2, reads DAMVIQNPRYQVTQFGKPVTLSCSQTLNHNVMYWYQQKSSQAPKLLFHYYDKDFNNEADTPDNFQSRRPNTSFCFLDIRSPGLGDTAMYLCATSWGQRTGELFFGEGSRLTVL.